Sequencing of this T cell receptor (beta chain) was carried out in a study of immune evolution from preneoplasia to lung adenocarcinoma. A note on this clone: Antigen: not known.

The germline V gene has CDR1 MNHEY and CDR2 SVGAGI. The CDR3 spans 15 residues. The trim removed 7 bases at V and 2 bases at J, leaving 9 bases unmatched. TCRdb keeps only in-frame clones here, not all; method: immunoSEQ multiplex PCR. The sample consists of about 5,600 clones, 70% to 75% of them appearing once. Findings of the study overall: Later-stage lesions appeared to have more T cells, more diversity, less clonality. Normal lung had the highest top T cell clone frequencies.

Patients had resection in Japan or China between about 2013 and 2017. V gene TRBV6-5 combines with J gene TRBJ2-3; TRBD1 agrees at 7 bases. Sequences were obtained from FFPE lung adenocarcinoma in situ tissue. The TCR was taken from a person aged 55-79 years with lung adenocarcinoma. The CDR3 sequence: CASNKNGQVTDTQYF. The CDR3 nucleotides read TGTGCCAGCAATAAGAACGGACAGGTCACAGATACGCAGTATTTT.